This T cell receptor beta chain was captured in a study of T cell changes during pregnancy in multiple sclerosis. This CDR3 comprises 12 residues. The V gene's germline CDR1 is SGHTA and CDR2 FQGNSA. V dropped 5 bases and J dropped 4 bases, with 7 bases sitting between them. Clones were sequenced by immunoSEQ multiplex PCR, and TCRdb holds only the in-frame ones, with some missing. The repertoire holds tens of thousands of clones, with 75% to 90% as singletons. The material was CD4+ T cells from peripheral blood mononuclear cells, obtained in the first trimester of pregnancy. The rearrangement uses TRBV7-2 and TRBJ2-3, with D maybe TRBD2 (5 bases). The receptor was isolated from a female donor in good health, enrolled as a control in a pregnancy study. In DNA, the CDR3 is TGTGCCAGCAGCCCGGACTCAGATACGCAGTATTTT. Translating it yields CASSPDSDTQYF.